The 10 T cell receptor beta chains reported below all come from one sample, sequenced in a study of T cells in Graves' hyperthyroidism and ophthalmopathy. The investigators amplified TCR beta CDR3 regions from RNA transcripts. Carried out on the TCR CDR3, a first-round RT-PCR used the HTBI primer set. Using its own MiXCR run on the multiplex PCR reads, TCRdb lists one record per CDR3 protein. The repertoire holds hundreds of thousands of distinct CDR3 sequences, with just under 45% as singletons. The source material was peripheral blood or thyroid tissue (not recorded which). Receptors originate from an adult man with Graves' disease, either hyperthyroidism or ophthalmopathy (not recorded which).

The chain links TRBV25-1 to TRBJ1-3, with unresolved D. The CDR3 totals 14 residues. The V gene's germline CDR1 is MGHDK and CDR2 SYGVNS. V lost 6 bases and J 0 bases, leaving 9 bases between the germline ends. The CDR3 coding sequence is TGTGCCAGCAGGGCTTTCAACTCTGGAAACACCATATATTTT. Its translation: CASRAFNSGNTIYF.

The chain has TRBV5-1 and TRBJ2-5; D is uncertain. The V gene's germline CDR1 is SGHRS and CDR2 YFSETQ. There are 13 residues in the CDR3. V lost 4 bases, J lost 5 bases, and 12 bases lay in between. In DNA, the CDR3 is TGCGCCAGCAGCAAGGGTTTATCCGAGACCCAGTACTTC. It is translated as CASSKGLSETQYF.

This clonotype was detected many times. CDR3 region: CATSRELGNTEAFF. As DNA, the CDR3 is TGTGCCACCAGCAGAGAGTTGGGGAACACTGAAGCTTTCTTT. The V and J genes are TRBV15 and TRBJ1-1; D gene uncertain. Germline V gives CDR1 LNHNV, CDR2 YYDKDF (reference sequence). The length of the CDR3 is 14 residues. The germline V and J ends were trimmed by 0 bases and 1 base, with 6 bases remaining between them.

The chain combines TRBV19 with TRBJ1-5; D is possibly TRBD1 (5 bases). This CDR3 comprises 13 residues. Trimming took 8 bases from V and 7 from J, leaving 15 bases between them. CDR1 LNHDA and CDR2 SQIVND come from the germline V gene (reference sequence). This CDR3 reads CASGKGLGQPQHF. The CDR3 nucleotides read TGTGCCAGTGGTAAGGGGTTAGGACAGCCCCAGCATTTT.

The chain links TRBV7-2 to TRBJ2-5; 11 bases line up with TRBD2. Germline V lookup: CDR1 SGHTA, CDR2 FQGNSA. The J segment lost 5 bases and the V segment lost 1 base, leaving 6 bases of the junction unmatched. This CDR3 contains 16 residues. The CDR3, as DNA: TGTGCCAGCAGCTTAGACGGGACTAGCGGTTTTGAGACCCAGTACTTC. Translated: CASSLDGTSGFETQYF.

The chain has TRBV19 and TRBJ1-2; TRBD1 matches at 8 bases. The CDR3 contains 16 residues. Germline-derived CDR1 and CDR2 are LNHDA and SQIVND (reference sequence). J was trimmed by 7 bases and V by 7 bases; bases with no gene match: 17. The CDR3: CASTGQGGHGRVGYTF. In nucleotides, the CDR3 is TGTGCCAGTACTGGACAGGGTGGCCACGGCCGTGTTGGCTACACCTTC. The whole variable domain, filled in from reference TRBV19 and TRBJ1-2, reads DGGITQSPKYLFRKEGQNVTLSCEQNLNHDAMYWYRQDPGQGLRLIYYSQIVNDFQKGDIAEGYSVSREKKESFPLTVTSAQKNPTAFYLCASTGQGGHGRVGYTFGSGTRLTVV.

The chain uses TRBV29-1 and TRBJ1-4, with no clear D. Germline assignment: CDR1 SQVTM and CDR2 ANQGSEA. This CDR3 has 12 amino acids. V was cut by 2 bases and J by 7 bases, with 8 bases left in between. For the CDR3, the DNA is TGCAGCGTTGAAAAGGACGGTGAAAAACTGTTTTTT. Encoded protein: CSVEKDGEKLFF.

The chain combines TRBV6-1 with TRBJ2-7; the match to TRBD1 covers 10 bases. CDR3 length: 16 residues. V lost 8 bases and J lost 0; bases outside the gene matches: 10. Germline assignment: CDR1 MNHNS and CDR2 SASEGT. The CDR3 DNA is TGTGCCAGCTCACCACTCGGACAGGGGGTCTCCTACGAGCAGTACTTC. Translating it yields CASSPLGQGVSYEQYF.

This clonotype showed up just a few times. This chain uses TRBV7-8 with TRBJ1-4; D uncertain. This CDR3 comprises 16 residues. Trimming removed 1 base at V and 1 base at J, with 10 bases between. CDR1 and CDR2 from the germline V gene are SGHVS and FQNEAQ. The CDR3: CASSLGGIGTNEKLFF. In nucleotides, the CDR3 is TGTGCCAGCAGCTTAGGAGGAATCGGAACTAATGAAAAACTGTTTTTT.

The chain couples TRBV6-5 to TRBJ1-5, with no clear D. Germline V gene lookup returns CDR1 MNHEY and CDR2 SVGAGI. This CDR3 spans 16 amino acids. The V end lost 5 bases, the J end lost 0 bases, and 14 bases lay between the germline ends. CDR3 in DNA: TGTGCCAGCAGTGGTAGGTCCTCACTTAGCAATCAGCCCCAGCATTTT. Translation: CASSGRSSLSNQPQHF.